These T cell receptor beta chains were read from a single sample in a study of blood T cell repertoires in COVID-19. Sequenced by immunoSEQ multiplex PCR; TCRdb stores in-frame clones only, minus some. The data hold about 81,000 clones, with roughly 78% observed a single time. The sample taken for sequencing was peripheral blood. Receptors were obtained from a human donor in a cohort sampled during active COVID-19. Each CDR3 is given without its conserved first and last residue.

j_call v_call cdr3_aa
TRBJ1-2 TRBV6-6 ASSYVATGAGGYT
TRBJ2-6 TRBV3-1/TRBV3-2 ASSLGMGQPGANVLT
TRBJ1-3 TRBV19 ASSISAGNTIY
TRBJ1-3 TRBV5-1 ASSFGDQSGNTIY
TRBJ2-7 TRBV6-1 ASSPLRGGYEQY
TRBJ1-1 TRBV7-2 ASSSAGVRAF
TRBJ1-1 TRBV7-8 ASSLTGTATEAF
TRBJ2-3 TRBV6-5 ASKVSGADTQY
TRBJ1-1 TRBV19 ASSYGGQVNTEAF
TRBJ2-5 TRBV3-1/TRBV3-2 ASSPQPYQETQY
TRBJ2-2 TRBV7-9 ASSWTDRGNTGELF
TRBJ1-3 TRBV6-6 ACLLQGKGNTIY
TRBJ2-7 TRBV4-3 ASSQEGTDTPYEQY
TRBJ2-7 TRBV7-2 ASSRTAGGREQY
TRBJ1-2 TRBV10-3 AISADRGFPNYGYT
TRBJ1-6 TRBV27 ASSFSNSPLH
TRBJ1-6 TRBV2 ASVTDQSSYNSPLH
TRBJ2-1 TRBV14 ASSQLGGQDEQF
TRBJ1-5 TRBV19 ASSISGTGGNQPQH
TRBJ1-6 TRBV6-2/TRBV6-3 ASSPRTGASYNSPLH
TRBJ2-2 TRBV6-6 ASSRRTGPTGELF
TRBJ1-2 TRBV4-2 ASSQARGADHYGYT
TRBJ1-6 TRBV7-9 ASSTGQGVSPLH
TRBJ2-3 TRBV9 ASSGSGADTQY
TRBJ2-5 TRBV24-1 ATRGQEGETQY
TRBJ2-6 TRBV3-1/TRBV3-2 ASSTGQTGANVLT
TRBJ1-5 TRBV19 ASSIAGQRGNQPQH
TRBJ2-5 TRBV11-2 ASSLESLGTQY
TRBJ1-6 TRBV6-2/TRBV6-3 ASSYTKREAGTGISPLH
TRBJ1-1 TRBV5-4 ASSLVGSGGGLATEAF
TRBJ2-3 TRBV7-3 ASSLRTSGGATDTQY
TRBJ2-5 TRBV7-6 ASSLTGGGLGETQY
TRBJ2-6 TRBV4-1 ASSPTSGSGANVLT
TRBJ2-1 TRBV18 ASSPDRFNEQF
TRBJ2-5 TRBV10-3 ATTGVGGETQY
TRBJ2-7 TRBV5-1 ASSAEGQGYEQY
TRBJ2-7 TRBV9 ASSRQGASSYEQY
TRBJ2-2 TRBV3-1/TRBV3-2 ASSHTSGTNTGELF
TRBJ1-1 TRBV18 ASSPGAGGTEAF